The 20 T cell receptor beta chains below come from one sample, sequenced in a study of siplizumab effects on memory and regulatory T cells. The method was immunoSEQ multiplex PCR; TCRdb's version includes in-frame clones alone and lacks a portion of them. The sample carries about 120,000 clones, roughly 93% recorded once. Sample: non-Treg CD4+ T cells sorted from blood. The origin of the receptors is a human donor in good health.

The chain uses TRBV6-6 and TRBJ2-5, with unresolved D. Trimming removed 5 bases from V and 5 bases from J, with 6 bases in between. Germline CDR1 reads MNHNY; CDR2 reads SVGAGI (reference sequence). The CDR3 length is 11 residues. This CDR3 is CASSTRETQYF. The CDR3 DNA reads as TGTGCCAGCAGTACGAGGGAGACCCAGTACTTC.

The DNA for the CDR3 is TGTGCCAGTAGTATGGGGAACACCGGGGAGCTGTTTTTT. As protein: CASSMGNTGELFF. The chain links TRBV19 to TRBJ2-2; D gene unclear. V was pared by 3 bases and J by 1 base, with 3 bases between. The V gene's germline CDR1 is LNHDA and CDR2 SQIVND (reference sequence). CDR3 size: 13 residues.

V gene TRBV5-3 combines with J gene TRBJ2-2, with D perhaps TRBD1 or TRBD2 (5 bases each). TRBV5-3 is marked as an open reading frame, function uncertain. V was clipped by 0 bases and J by 6 bases, with 12 bases between them. The CDR3 contains 15 residues. CDR3 sequence (DNA): TGTGCCAGAAGCTTGGGGGACCGTGGGTCCGGGGAGCTGTTTTTT. Protein product: CARSLGDRGSGELFF.

There are a few counts of this clone. The chain is built from TRBV7-2 and TRBJ1-3; D is unresolved. The V end was cut by 2 bases, the J end by 3 bases, with 11 bases between. The germline V gene has CDR1 SGHTA and CDR2 FQGNSA. This CDR3 has 15 residues. The CDR3 DNA follows: TGTGCCAGCAGCTTATCATTGGCAGTTGGAAACACCATATATTTT. Protein: CASSLSLAVGNTIYF. Full variable domain (outside the CDR3, taken from reference TRBV7-2 and TRBJ1-3): GAGVSQSPSNKVTEKGKDVELRCDPISGHTALYWYRQSLGQGLEFLIYFQGNSAPDKSGLPSDRFSAERTGGSVSTLTIQRTQQEDSAVYLCASSLSLAVGNTIYFGEGSWLTVV.

The rearrangement uses TRBV7-9 and TRBJ1-5, with D maybe TRBD1 (6 bases). This CDR3 has 13 residues. V was cut by 4 bases and J by 5 bases, with 9 bases left in between. The germline V gene has CDR1 SEHNR and CDR2 FQNEAQ (reference sequence). CDR3 region: CASSSQGDQPQHF. The CDR3 nucleotides are TGTGCCAGCAGCTCACAGGGAGATCAGCCCCAGCATTTT.

The V gene is TRBV10-1, the J gene TRBJ1-2, with 10 bases identical to TRBD1. Looked up from germline, CDR1 is WNHNN and CDR2 is SYGVQD (reference sequence). Trimming at V came to 6 bases and at J to 4 bases, leaving 8 bases not matched to a gene. The CDR3 sequence is 15 residues long. CDR3 sequence reads: CASRAGTGAFYGYTF. CDR3 DNA sequence: TGCGCCAGCAGGGCCGGGACAGGGGCTTTCTATGGCTACACCTTC.

This sequence joins TRBV30 and TRBJ1-2, with a tentative D call TRBD1 (6 bases). Germline CDR1 reads GTSNPN; CDR2 reads SVGIG (reference sequence). V was clipped by 2 bases and J by 5 bases, with 27 bases between them. CDR3 length equals 18 residues. CDR3 amino acids: CAWSRQPNLGGALYGYTF. The CDR3 bases are TGTGCCTGGAGTAGACAGCCGAACCTTGGGGGGGCTTTGTATGGCTACACCTTC.

V is TRBV2 and J is TRBJ2-2; D is perhaps TRBD2 (7 bases). The CDR3 has 16 residues. Between the trimmed V and J ends, which lost 7 bases and 5 bases, there was a span of 20 bases. The germline V gene has CDR1 SNHLY and CDR2 FYNNEI. CDR3 in DNA: TGTGCCAGCAAGCCCCGGAGGGGGGGTAGTACCGGGGAGCTGTTTTTT. This encodes CASKPRRGGSTGELFF. The full variable domain, with the rest looked up from reference TRBV2 and TRBJ2-2, is EPEVTQTPSHQVTQMGQEVILRCVPISNHLYFYWYRQILGQKVEFLVSFYNNEISEKSEIFDDQFSVERPDGSNFTLKIRSTKLEDSAMYFCASKPRRGGSTGELFFGEGSRLTVL.

This clone was observed a handful of times. This chain joins TRBV27 and TRBJ1-6; no definite D call. With 7 bases removed from V and 9 bases from J, the gap between germline ends came to 19 bases. The germline V gene encodes CDR1 MNHEY and CDR2 SMNVEV (reference sequence). This CDR3 spans 15 amino acids. The DNA for the CDR3 is TGTGCCAGCACCCTTGGGATGAATCGTGGTTCACCCCTCCACTTT. It codes for CASTLGMNRGSPLHF.

This chain connects TRBV7-2 to TRBJ1-2, with 9 bases fitting TRBD1. CDR3 size: 14 residues. The trim removed 5 bases at V and 4 bases at J, leaving 5 bases unmatched. Germline CDR1 SGHTA, CDR2 FQGNSA. For the CDR3, the DNA is TGTGCCAGCAGCCCACAGGGGGCGGGCTATGGCTACACCTTC. It codes for CASSPQGAGYGYTF.

The gene calls are TRBV2 and TRBJ2-3, with 8 nucleotides matching TRBD2. This CDR3 has 14 residues. Looked up from germline, CDR1 is SNHLY and CDR2 is FYNNEI. With 8 bases clipped from V and 0 bases from J, the junction kept 4 bases outside the gene matches. The CDR3 DNA is TGTGCCAGCCGGGAGGGAACTAGCACAGATACGCAGTATTTT. Residues: CASREGTSTDTQYF.

This chain uses TRBV5-6 with TRBJ2-7; a weak D match, TRBD2 (6 bases). Germline V gene sequence: CDR1 SGHDT, CDR2 YYEEEE. Between the trimmed V and J ends, which lost 6 bases and 1 base, there was a span of 17 bases. The length of the CDR3 is 15 residues. The CDR3 loop reads CASTTNYGGSYEQYF. The CDR3 DNA reads TGTGCCAGCACCACTAATTACGGGGGTTCCTACGAGCAGTACTTC.

V is TRBV29-1 and J is TRBJ1-2; no firm D call. The CDR3 sequence is 12 residues long. The germline gives CDR1 SQVTM, CDR2 ANQGSEA. Trimming removed 4 bases at V and 2 bases at J, with 8 bases between. The CDR3 reads CSVGGPNYGYTF. In DNA form, the CDR3 reads TGCAGCGTTGGTGGACCAAACTATGGCTACACCTTC.

The chain employs TRBV9 and TRBJ2-3; weak D call: TRBD2 (6 bases). The germline CDR1 and CDR2 sequences are SGDLS and YYNGEE. V was pared by 0 bases and J by 0 bases, with 11 bases between. This CDR3 region has 16 residues. Here the CDR3 reads CASSVGVAASTDTQYF. CDR3 sequence (DNA): TGTGCCAGCAGCGTAGGGGTAGCGGCGAGCACAGATACGCAGTATTTT.

The rearrangement uses TRBV5-1 and TRBJ1-2, with 7 bases lining up with TRBD1. V was pared by 3 bases and J by 2 bases, with 4 bases of the junction left unmatched. This CDR3 is built from 14 residues. From germline, CDR1 is SGHRS and CDR2 YFSETQ. The chain's CDR3 is CASSSGQQNYGYTF. CDR3 bases: TGCGCCAGCAGCTCGGGACAGCAGAACTATGGCTACACCTTC.

This chain connects TRBV11-1 to TRBJ2-3; D gene ambiguous. Germline loops: CDR1 SGHAT, CDR2 FQDESV (reference sequence). The CDR3 spans 12 residues. V lost 1 base and J 4 bases, leaving 3 bases between the germline ends. The CDR3 loop reads CASSLVSDTQYF. DNA of the CDR3: TGTGCCAGCAGCTTAGTTTCAGATACGCAGTATTTT. The variable domain in full, with the rest retrieved from reference TRBV11-1 and TRBJ2-3, is EAEVAQSPRYKITEKSQAVAFWCDPISGHATLYWYRQILGQGPELLVQFQDESVVDDSQLPKDRFSAERLKGVDSTLKIQPAELGDSAMYLCASSLVSDTQYFGPGTRLTVL.

This chain links TRBV6-5 with TRBJ2-7, with TRBD1 matching over 9 bases. Germline V gives CDR1 MNHEY, CDR2 SVGAGI. CDR3 length: 14 amino acids. V lost 6 bases and J lost 5; bases outside the gene matches: 8. CDR3 DNA sequence: TGTGCCAGCAGGGTACAGGGGGCAAAGAACGAGCAGTACTTC. It is translated as CASRVQGAKNEQYF.

This clone was seen once. This chain links TRBV7-5 with TRBJ2-7; whether TRBD1, the table's D call, matches the DNA was not checked. TRBV7-5 is a pseudogene segment. The CDR3 runs 19 residues. CDR3 loop: CVRSLTLKPGTAIRNEQYF. The DNA of the CDR3 is TGTGTCAGAAGCCTCACGTTAAAGCCCGGGACAGCCATCCGAAACGAGCAGTACTTC.

This sequence joins TRBV15 and TRBJ1-1, with TRBD1 matching 7 bases. The V gene end was trimmed by 0 bases and the J gene end by 8 bases; junction bases not matched to a gene: 12. Germline values: CDR1 LNHNV, CDR2 YYDKDF (reference sequence). This CDR3 has 16 amino acids. The CDR3 DNA reads TGTGCCACCAGCAGAGATCAGTTTGGGACAGACAGAGAAGCTTTCTTT. As protein: CATSRDQFGTDREAFF.

The CDR3 coding sequence is TGTGCCACCGAACTAGCGGGGGTTATAGAGACCCAGTACTTC. Translated, it gives CATELAGVIETQYF. The chain links TRBV6-5 to TRBJ2-5; 11 bases fit TRBD2. With 10 bases clipped from V and 4 bases from J, the junction kept 8 bases outside the gene matches. The CDR3 runs 14 residues. Germline values: CDR1 MNHEY, CDR2 SVGAGI.